The entry below describes one T cell receptor (beta chain). Its specificity is unknown. Other nucleotide sequences in the sample specify the same CDR3. The data originate from a study of shared clonotypes between healthy human individuals. CDR1 and CDR2 (germline): LNHDA, SQIVND (reference sequence). CDR3 size: 16 residues. V gave up 3 bases and J gave up 2 bases; unmatched junction bases: 4. Methods used by the authors: ImmunoSEQ supplied junction-only sequences lacking quality scores, so filtering was different. TCRdb's table, derived via immunoSEQ multiplex PCR, lists solely in-frame clones and lacks some. The V and J calls and the clone size are those of that table, but D and trimming were determined from the DNA. The sample lists 850,000 to 1,100,000 clones; roughly 80% were seen once. Notes on the study in general: Only blood was sampled, and tissue TCR repertoires likely differ from blood ones.

The clonotype originates from a man between 18 and 35 years old in good health. Some clones in this sample may be carry-over from other donors' samples. The chain combines TRBV19 with TRBJ1-5, with 10 nucleotides matching TRBD1. Sequences were obtained from memory CD4+ T cells from PBMCs. Subset meaning: CD45RA-negative fraction. CDR3 amino acids: CASSILGTGGNQPQHF. CDR3 DNA sequence: TGTGCCAGTAGTATCCTCGGGACAGGGGGCAATCAGCCCCAGCATTTT.